This T cell receptor beta chain is from a study of identical twins (dated by TCRdb to 2016 to 2018). About the investigation overall: TCR alpha and beta repertoires from monozygotic twins, unrelated adults of various ages and cord blood were deep-sequenced to test whether fetal clonotypes persist. Replicate twin experiments were performed at different times using different library preparation protocols to rule out contamination.

CDR1 and CDR2, per the germline V gene (reference sequence), are DFQATT and SNEGSKA. V was cut back by 5 bases and J by 1 base, leaving a gap of 6 bases between them. The cysteine opens and the phenylalanine closes a CDR3 of 12 amino acids. The kept DNA is CDR3 alone, 36 bases in frame from the first base. The library relied on 5' RACE. Data came from an Illumina HiSeq 2000. Template switching added a universal primer binding site, and the final cDNA carried a unique molecular identifier that allowed TCR cDNA molecules to be counted accurately. Specific primers in the conserved constant-segment region were used to synthesize first-strand cDNA for TCR alpha and beta chains. To control for contamination, every cDNA library was double barcoded, receiving both a SMART-Mk sample barcode and Illumina barcodes. TruSeq adapter sequences along with Illumina sample barcodes were introduced in two successive PCR steps. TCR alpha and beta cDNA libraries were sequenced on the Illumina HiSeq platform with custom primers. In the source study's methods: MiGEC processed the raw reads to extract unique molecular identifiers, while MiXCR was used to determine the CDR3 positions. For each individual, recombination models were inferred using an EM algorithm with the repgenHMM and IGoR tools. Shared clonotype analysis was performed with the tcR package in R, normalizing sharing by the product of cloneset sizes. To study raw recombination free of thymic and clonal selection effects, out-of-frame nonproductive sequences were analyzed. TCRdb redid the processing of the public reads, applying fastp at Q25 and MiXCR, and retained in-frame beta chains. All rows with the same CDR3 protein become a single entry with the most common DNA and genes. It is TCRdb's table, rather than the study itself, that gives the V and J calls and clone size. Here the sample has approximately 500,000 distinct CDR3 sequences; about 24% occur a single time. The leading ten clones occupy about 2.9% of the sample.

Remarks on this clonotype: Its antigen target is currently unknown. No qualities accompany the bases; no much larger clone lies one base away.

Every donor in the study was a healthy Caucasian. The twin cohort comprised three pairs of female monozygotic twins, all aged about 18 to 30 years. CD4+ and CD8+ T cell populations were isolated with positive isolation kits from Invitrogen. Study-level results and caveats: Recombination models systematically underestimated out-of-frame TCR alpha sharing in monozygotic twins but agreed with sharing between unrelated individuals. Because the same donors could not be followed over many years, conclusions were based on cross-sectional statistical analysis. Zero-insertion analyses could be partly confounded by invariant T cells such as MAIT and iNKT, although diverse VJ usage argued against such confounding for most clonotypes. Compared with coincidental sharing between unrelated individuals, out-of-frame TCR alpha sequences shared between twins showed an excess of sequences with low generation probability. Fewer insertions were carried by abundant cord blood beta clonotypes, a similar but weaker trend appeared in young adult naive repertoires, and no such trend appeared in memory repertoires. A weaker excess of twin sharing was found in beta out-of-frame sequences because the signal-to-noise ratio was lowered by fewer shared sequences.

These data were also filed under a second study, of T cells expressing NK-cell markers. Looking at the second paper: TCR beta-chain repertoires were profiled in sorted CD3+CD56+NKG2C+, CD3+CD56+NKG2C- and CD3+CD56-NKG2C+ T-cell subsets from fewer than 10 donors. Of the eight sequenced donors, seven were found to be HCMV-seropositive and one was found to be HCMV-seronegative. To restrict sorting to alphabetaTCR-expressing T cells, an anti-gammadeltaTCR antibody was added in several experiments. In six donors, the dominant CD3+CD56+NKG2C+ clonotypes were among the top 10 CD8+ clonotypes and accounted for about 1.0-7.5% of CD8+ T cells. Those dominant clonotypes were again the most abundant among CD3+CD56-NKG2C+ cells in a few donors, at roughly 25-65%. Whether the expanded NKG2C-expressing T cell clones were specific for HCMV antigens remained unclear. The study sequenced eight donors, all healthy volunteers chosen at random: three men and five women. HCMV serostatus was determined by detecting HCMV-specific IgG in serum with a commercial ELISA kit. MIGEC handled demultiplexing of the reads and grouping by UMI, while MiTCR was used to assemble and quantify clonotypes. To remove erroneous sequences, TCR cDNA sequences were retained only when supported by two or more reads. The tcR package was used for downstream repertoire analysis, with clonotypes matched between fractions based on CDR3 nucleotide sequence plus V segment. VDJmatch was used to annotate antigen specificity against VDJdb, with one amino acid substitution in CDR3 allowed.

Sequencing used CD4+ T cells sorted from blood. Rearrangement joined TRBV20-1 to TRBJ1-5; TRBD1 is perhaps the D gene, given 5 matching bases. The receptor was derived from a woman between 18 and 29 years old in good health. The DNA reads TGCAGTGCTTACAGGAGCAATCAGCCCCAGCATTTT. Translation gives CSAYRSNQPQHF.